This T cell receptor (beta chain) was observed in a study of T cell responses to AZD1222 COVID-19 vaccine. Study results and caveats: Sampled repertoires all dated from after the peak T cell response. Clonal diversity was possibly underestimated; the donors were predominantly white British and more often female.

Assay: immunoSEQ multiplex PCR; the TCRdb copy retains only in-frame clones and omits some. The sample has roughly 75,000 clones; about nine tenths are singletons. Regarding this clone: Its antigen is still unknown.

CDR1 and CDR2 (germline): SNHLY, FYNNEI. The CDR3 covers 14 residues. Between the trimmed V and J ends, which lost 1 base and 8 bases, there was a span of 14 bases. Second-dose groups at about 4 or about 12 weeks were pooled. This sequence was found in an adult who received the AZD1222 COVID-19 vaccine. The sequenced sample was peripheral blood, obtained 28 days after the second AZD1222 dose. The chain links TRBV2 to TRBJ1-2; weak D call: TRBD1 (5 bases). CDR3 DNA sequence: TGTGCCAGCAGTGAAGGCGGGGCGGGGGACGGCTACACCTTC. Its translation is CASSEGGAGDGYTF.